The T cell receptor beta chain under discussion was sequenced for a study of control samples from healthy donors and cancer patients. The CDR3 covers 11 residues. V dropped 3 bases and J dropped 10 bases, with 9 bases sitting between them. Germline CDR1 and CDR2: LNHDA and SQIVND (reference sequence). Using immunoSEQ multiplex PCR, the repertoire was profiled, and TCRdb retains in-frame clones only, with some absent. The profile shows tens of thousands of clones, 95% to 97% of them singletons. Source material: blood. The source is a woman aged 30 to 39 in good health. The chain joins TRBV19 to TRBJ1-2; D gene unclear. CDR3 nucleotide sequence: TGTGCCAGTAGTATTGGGAGGGCCTACACCTTC. Amino acid sequence: CASSIGRAYTF.